The next 12 T cell receptor beta chains were all read from a single sample in a study of blood T cells in healthy people across ages. A J-beta primer mix and a sample-barcoded 5' primer were used in a second PCR of about 7 to 12 cycles. MiXCR was run by TCRdb on the 5' RACE reads, yielding one entry per CDR3 protein. The sample holds 800,000 to 950,000 distinct CDR3 sequences; around 36% are singletons and the top ten take over 10%. Specimen: blood. Source of these receptors: a man between 18 and 29 years old in good health.

V is TRBV6-6 and J is TRBJ2-1; D unresolved. The CDR3 spans 17 residues. In germline, CDR1 is MNHNY, CDR2 SVGAGI (reference sequence). V shed 2 bases and J shed 1 base, with 15 bases lying between them. CDR3 DNA: TGTGCCAGCAGTTACGGCCGCCCGGTCGGGTCCTACAATGAGCAGTTCTTC. Translation gives CASSYGRPVGSYNEQFF.

The chain is built from TRBV20-1 and TRBJ1-5; D call uncertain. V was shortened by 1 base and J by 1 base, with 11 bases between the two germline ends. Per the germline V gene, CDR1 is DFQATT and CDR2 is SNEGSKA (reference sequence). This CDR3 is 15 amino acids long. In DNA, the CDR3 is TGCAGTGCTAGAGCCACGGGCGGAAGCAATCAGCCCCAGCATTTT. Protein: CSARATGGSNQPQHF.

With regard to this clonotype: This may be a read error, as it is one base from a much larger clone. This sequence joins TRBV18 and TRBJ2-5, with D maybe TRBD1 (5 bases). CDR1 KGHSH and CDR2 LQKENI come from the germline V gene. This CDR3 has 15 residues. CDR3 sequence: CVSSPGLLYQETQYF. The DNA of the CDR3 is TGTGTCAGCTCACCAGGGCTCCTGTACCAAGAGACCCAGTACTTC.

V gene TRBV20-1 combines with J gene TRBJ2-5; D is possibly TRBD1 (6 bases). The DNA end lines up better with TRBJ2-7; the J call may be wrong. The CDR3 is 14 amino acids. The germline CDR1 and CDR2 sequences are DFQATT and SNEGSKA (reference sequence). The CDR3 here is CSARDRDRYYEQYF. The CDR3, as DNA: TGCAGTGCTAGAGATCGCGACAGGTACTACGAGCAGTACTTC.

CDR3 DNA sequence: TGCAGTGCTAGAGATCCCGTAGACTATGGCTACACCTTC. This gives the protein CSARDPVDYGYTF. The rearrangement links TRBV20-1 to TRBJ1-2; D uncertain. Trimming took 0 bases from V and 3 from J, leaving 8 bases between them. Germline V lookup: CDR1 DFQATT, CDR2 SNEGSKA (reference sequence). The length of the CDR3 is 13 residues.

CDR3 DNA sequence: TGTGCCAGCAGTCCAAATTCTAGGAATGAGCAGTACTTC. Amino acid sequence: CASSPNSRNEQYF. This chain connects TRBV3-1 to TRBJ2-5; D is undetermined. This CDR3 spans 13 amino acids. Trimming shortened V by 6 bases and J by 11 bases, and 19 bases separated the two germline ends. The germline CDR1 and CDR2 sequences are LGHDT and YNNKEL (reference sequence).

This clonotype showed up many times. V gene TRBV20-1 combines with J gene TRBJ1-1, with 12 positions matching TRBD1. Germline CDR1 and CDR2: DFQATT and SNEGSKA (reference sequence). With V trimmed by 2 bases and J by 9 bases, 4 bases remained unmatched. This CDR3 is built from 13 residues. The CDR3 DNA follows: TGCAGTGCTAGATGGGACAGGGGGCGTAAAGCTTTCTTT. Its translation: CSARWDRGRKAFF.

The genes are TRBV12-3 or TRBV12-4 and TRBJ2-7; tentatively, D is TRBD1 (6 bases). V was clipped by 5 bases and J by 7 bases, with 15 bases between them. The CDR3 covers 13 residues. In nucleotides, the CDR3 is TGTGCCAGCAGTCCACCTTGGGACAATGAGCAGTACTTC. Translated, it gives CASSPPWDNEQYF.

The genes are TRBV12-3 or TRBV12-4 and TRBJ2-2; D is ambiguous. Trimming pared 1 base from V and 0 bases from J, leaving 6 bases between. This CDR3 has 15 residues. The CDR3 sequence: CASSLDTANTGELFF. The CDR3 DNA is TGTGCCAGCAGTTTAGACACCGCGAACACCGGGGAGCTGTTTTTT.

This clonotype was counted between two and nine times. V is TRBV20-1 and J is TRBJ1-4; weak D call: TRBD1 (5 bases). Trimming pared 2 bases from V and 8 bases from J, leaving 9 bases between. The CDR3 spans 12 residues. CDR1 is DFQATT, CDR2 SNEGSKA, per germline (reference sequence). This CDR3 reads CSARQGGEKLFF. The CDR3 DNA sequence: TGCAGTGCTAGACAGGGCGGGGAAAAACTGTTTTTT.

This clonotype has only a few counts. The rearrangement joins TRBV6-6 to TRBJ1-1, with D possibly matching TRBD1 (5 bases). The germline V gene has CDR1 MNHNY and CDR2 SVGAGI (reference sequence). Trimming left V 5 bases short and J 4 bases short, with 20 bases between. The CDR3 totals 16 residues. CDR3 in amino acids: CASSPQIKGWGTEAFF. In DNA, the CDR3 is TGTGCCAGCAGTCCCCAGATTAAGGGGTGGGGCACTGAAGCTTTCTTT.

This clonotype was recorded a few times. The CDR3, as DNA: TGTGCCAGCAGTCCGACCGAAATCTCCTACAATGAGCAGTTCTTC. Its protein is CASSPTEISYNEQFF. J is TRBJ2-1 and V is TRBV12-3 or TRBV12-4; D is uncertain. The CDR3 consists of 15 residues. Trimming stripped 5 bases from V and 0 bases from J, with 11 bases between.